This entry features one TCR beta chain sequence. Its specificity is not known. Researchers drew blood RNA from unsorted whole blood and extracted germline DNA as well. With around 490 ng total RNA as template and a constant-region primer, TCR beta cDNA was made. Investigators got TCR beta libraries out of three nested multiplex PCR rounds, done with slightly modified ARM-PCR. Forward primers for TRBV1-TRBV30 and a C-beta reverse primer served the first two PCR rounds, at roughly 10 cycles each. Via MiXCR, TCRdb re-called the multiplex PCR reads, giving one row per CDR3 protein. The repertoire holds more than 150,000 distinct CDR3 sequences, with 50% to 75% as singletons. The data belong to a study of tumor-infiltrating lymphocytes in primary liver carcinoma. Study-wide context: Patients comprised men and women whose ages fell between 30 and 69 years.

Deletions cut 5 bases from V and 5 bases from J, with 6 bases between. The CDR3 spans 11 residues. Regarding the study as a whole: The study used bulk unsorted samples and so did not compare CD4+ and CD8+ repertoires. Tumors reached a significantly greater top-250-clone fraction than blood did (p = 0.039). Tumor-adjacent and tumor-blood pairs shared less of their repertoires than tumor region pairs shared.

V gene TRBV12-3 or TRBV12-4 combines with J gene TRBJ2-5; D not resolved. The source of this sequence is a man in his forties with primary liver carcinoma and hepatitis B virus infection. Sequences were obtained from peripheral blood. CDR3 nucleotide sequence: TGTGCCAGCAGTCGGTGGGAGACCCAGTACTTC. It codes for CASSRWETQYF.